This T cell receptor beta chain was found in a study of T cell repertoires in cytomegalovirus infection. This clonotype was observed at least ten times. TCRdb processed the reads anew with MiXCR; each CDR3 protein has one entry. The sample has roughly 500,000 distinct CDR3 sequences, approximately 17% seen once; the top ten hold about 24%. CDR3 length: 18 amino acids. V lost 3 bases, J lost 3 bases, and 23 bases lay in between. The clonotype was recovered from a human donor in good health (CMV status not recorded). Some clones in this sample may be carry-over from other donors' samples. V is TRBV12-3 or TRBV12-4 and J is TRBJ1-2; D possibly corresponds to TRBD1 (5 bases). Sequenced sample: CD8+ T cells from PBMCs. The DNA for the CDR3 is TGTGCCAGCAGTTTTCAACCATTGGGTGGGAGGGGCTACTATGGCTACACCTTC. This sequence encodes CASSFQPLGGRGYYGYTF.